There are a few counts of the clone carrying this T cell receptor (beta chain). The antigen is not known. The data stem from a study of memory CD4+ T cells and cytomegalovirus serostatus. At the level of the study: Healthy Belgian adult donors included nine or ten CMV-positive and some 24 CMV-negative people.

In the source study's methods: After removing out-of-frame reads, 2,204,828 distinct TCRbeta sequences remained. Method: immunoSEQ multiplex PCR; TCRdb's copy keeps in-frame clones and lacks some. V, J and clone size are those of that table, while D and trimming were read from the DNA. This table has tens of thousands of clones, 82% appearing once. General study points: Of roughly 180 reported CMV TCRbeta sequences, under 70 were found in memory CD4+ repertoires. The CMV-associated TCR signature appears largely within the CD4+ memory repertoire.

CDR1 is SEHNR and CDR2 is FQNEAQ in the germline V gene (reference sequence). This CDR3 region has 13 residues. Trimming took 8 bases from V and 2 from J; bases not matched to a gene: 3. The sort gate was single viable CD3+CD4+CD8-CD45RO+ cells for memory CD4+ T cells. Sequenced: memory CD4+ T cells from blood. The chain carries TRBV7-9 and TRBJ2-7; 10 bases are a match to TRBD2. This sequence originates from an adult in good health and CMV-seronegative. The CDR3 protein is CASQRGGTYEQYF. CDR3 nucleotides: TGTGCCAGCCAGCGGGGGGGTACCTACGAGCAGTACTTC.